This T cell receptor (beta chain) emerged from a study of blood T cells in healthy people across ages (dated by TCRdb to the mid-2010s). With regard to the full study: In model experiments, template switching captured about one uniquely barcoded TCR beta cDNA molecule for every two T cells. To track age-related changes in TCR beta repertoire diversity, the study relied on deep sequencing normalized with unique cDNA molecular identifiers. Two additional independent replicas of 1 million unique cDNA reads from the same blood draw were analyzed for two donors (one aged 18 to 30 and one aged 80 or older). To avoid experimental bias, donors of different ages were distributed randomly across sequencing lanes. The donors were split into four age groups: young (average 16 years), middle-aged (39), aged (approximately 59) and long-lived (more than 80).

The roughly 39 donors, aged about 6 to 95 years, were systemically healthy Caucasian individuals from Russia. Each donor gave about 9.7 milliliters of peripheral blood, drawn into EDTA-treated Vacutainer tubes. Ficoll-Paque density-gradient centrifugation was used to isolate PBMCs, with at least 6 million obtained per sample. Trizol reagent was used to extract total RNA from PBMCs, with at least 6 micrograms per sample. Naive CD45RAhigh/CD27high T cell percentages were measured by flow cytometry on a PBMC aliquot from every donor. Concerning this clonotype itself: It lacks a known antigen. No qualities accompany the bases; no much larger clone lies one base away.

After removal of 1 base from V and 2 bases from J, the junction retains 11 bases not matched to a gene. As encoded in the germline V gene, CDR1 is MGHRA while CDR2 is YSYEKL. The CDR3 contains 18 residues, cysteine and phenylalanine counted. CDR3 DNA is the only sequence kept; it has 54 bases, read in frame from the first base. The paper as a whole reports these results and caveats: A strong correlation was found between observed TCR beta diversity and the percentage of naive T cells measured by flow cytometry. Observed TCR beta diversity per million T cells fell roughly linearly with age, and a significant reduction was already apparent by age roughly 40. Estimates of total diversity based on one million sequenced T cells were regarded as lower bounds and as underestimates. Bulk unsorted PBMC profiling prevented conclusive comparison of naive and antigen-experienced compartments. Donor CMV infection status was unknown, potentially confounding age-related changes in expanded clonotypes. The long-lived group showed more naive CD4+ T cells, fewer expanded clones and increased TCR diversity than the aged group, suggesting age selection.

The library was built by means of 5' RACE. TCRdb names Illumina HiSeq 2500 as the instrument used. The second PCR ran for about 6 to 12 cycles and used a J-beta primer mix along with a sample-barcoded 5' primer. A unique molecular identifier was introduced onto each TCR beta cDNA molecule by a template-switch 5' adaptor carrying 12 random nucleotides. At least 2.5 million CDR3-containing paired-end reads were obtained from each sample. All of the RNA was converted into first-strand cDNA using the Mint cDNA synthesis kit, with a TRBC-specific oligonucleotide serving as the primer. Following uracil-DNA glycosylase treatment, a first 18-cycle PCR with universal primers M1SS and BC2_uni_R was performed on all cDNA. The study's processing was this. Normalization of each sample was performed by random selection of 1 million high-quality reads, each carrying a distinct molecular identifier. Reads sharing molecular identifiers were discarded rather than binned into consensus sequences. MiTCR, set to a Q25 quality threshold and the strictest error-elimination algorithm, was used for CDR3 identification, clonotype clustering and error correction. A nonparametric unseen species model using Euler transformation provided a lower-bound estimate of total TCR beta diversity. TCRdb trimmed public reads at Q25 via fastp, called clones via MiXCR and kept in-frame beta chains. Each entry merges the rows of one CDR3 protein and shows their most common DNA and genes. Clone size and V and J calls follow TCRdb, not the original study. Here the sample has 1.2 million to 1.5 million distinct CDR3 sequences; 35% to 45% occur a single time. 6.5% to 10% of the sample is taken by the ten largest.

Here the chain combines TRBV4-1 and TRBJ1-5; 7 bases in between match TRBD1. The TCR sequence derives from a woman between 18 and 29 years old in good health. The specimen sequenced was blood. The nucleotide sequence is given as TGCGCCAGCAGCCAAGTAGGACAGGCCGGGGGTGGCAATCAGCCCCAGCATTTT. This yields the protein CASSQVGQAGGGNQPQHF.